A selection of T cell receptor beta chains follows, all from one sample in a study of T cell responses to AZD1222 COVID-19 vaccine. TCRdb's copy holds only in-frame clones and misses some; the assay was immunoSEQ multiplex PCR. The data show around 110,000 clones, 75% to 90% seen once. This material consisted of peripheral blood, taken on day 0 of MenACWY control vaccination. The receptors come from an adult in good health. CDR3s leave out the opening cysteine and the closing phenylalanine or tryptophan.

V gene: TRBV7-2
CDR3 length: 12
J gene: TRBJ1-5
CDR3 protein: ASSSDRGNQPQH

V gene: TRBV6-5
CDR3 length: 12
J gene: TRBJ2-1
CDR3 protein: ASSSLEQGNEQF

V gene: TRBV10-3
CDR3 length: 11
J gene: TRBJ2-3
CDR3 protein: AISPDRVDTQY

V gene: TRBV11-1
CDR3 length: 11
J gene: TRBJ2-7
CDR3 protein: ASSLGGRYEQY

V gene: TRBV28
CDR3 length: 10
J gene: TRBJ2-7
CDR3 protein: ASSSTRDEQY

V gene: TRBV28
CDR3 length: 11
J gene: TRBJ2-7
CDR3 protein: ASSLRGGHEQY

V gene: TRBV7-9
CDR3 length: 11
J gene: TRBJ1-2
CDR3 protein: ASTRSAPYGYT

V gene: TRBV27
CDR3 length: 14
J gene: TRBJ1-6
CDR3 protein: ASSLMRGSYNSPLH

V gene: TRBV28
CDR3 length: 12
J gene: TRBJ1-5
CDR3 protein: ASSLGTGYQPQH

V gene: TRBV18
CDR3 length: 13
J gene: TRBJ2-3
CDR3 protein: ASSQGADGQDTQY

V gene: TRBV7-3
CDR3 length: 13
J gene: TRBJ2-1
CDR3 protein: ASSDQPLGGNEQF

V gene: TRBV15
CDR3 length: 15
J gene: TRBJ1-4
CDR3 protein: ATSRPTQRRRAEKLF

V gene: TRBV14
CDR3 length: 13
J gene: TRBJ2-3
CDR3 protein: ASSQQTGRTDTQY

V gene: TRBV4-3
CDR3 length: 12
J gene: TRBJ2-7
CDR3 protein: ASSQEWGTHEQY

V gene: TRBV23-1
CDR3 length: 16
J gene: TRBJ2-7
CDR3 protein: ASSQSPDLQGGSGEQY

V gene: TRBV19
CDR3 length: 13
J gene: TRBJ2-2
CDR3 protein: ASSILQLNTGELF

V gene: TRBV18
CDR3 length: 12
J gene: TRBJ2-5
CDR3 protein: ASSPSGQRETQY

V gene: TRBV28
CDR3 length: 13
J gene: TRBJ1-1
CDR3 protein: ASSRDRGSNTEAF

V gene: TRBV5-1
CDR3 length: 10
J gene: TRBJ1-1
CDR3 protein: ASRGLDTEAF

V gene: TRBV2
CDR3 length: 12
J gene: TRBJ2-3
CDR3 protein: ASLVLVRTDTQY

V gene: TRBV18
CDR3 length: 12
J gene: TRBJ2-7
CDR3 protein: ASSPPGQPYEQY

V gene: TRBV3-1/TRBV3-2
CDR3 length: 13
J gene: TRBJ1-3
CDR3 protein: ASSRDWSSGNTIY

V gene: TRBV11-2
CDR3 length: 14
J gene: TRBJ1-3
CDR3 protein: ASSPRGNPDRNTIY

V gene: TRBV7-9
CDR3 length: 13
J gene: TRBJ1-2
CDR3 protein: ASSLAGTDYGGYT

V gene: TRBV18
CDR3 length: 14
J gene: TRBJ2-1
CDR3 protein: ASSPERAGVRNEQF

V gene: TRBV5-4
CDR3 length: 14
J gene: TRBJ2-1
CDR3 protein: ASSSPLDRGRSEQF

V gene: TRBV28
CDR3 length: 12
J gene: TRBJ2-3
CDR3 protein: ASRDKGFTDTQY

V gene: TRBV7-2
CDR3 length: 15
J gene: TRBJ2-5
CDR3 protein: ASSPGTSGGLRETQY

V gene: TRBV29-1
CDR3 length: 11
J gene: TRBJ1-5
CDR3 protein: SALTGGNQPQH

V gene: TRBV5-1
CDR3 length: 12
J gene: TRBJ1-2
CDR3 protein: ASSLEGGGGGYT

V gene: TRBV7-8
CDR3 length: 14
J gene: TRBJ2-7
CDR3 protein: ASSPRWDRGSGEQY

V gene: TRBV7-2
CDR3 length: 12
J gene: TRBJ2-3
CDR3 protein: ASSLTSSTDTQY

V gene: TRBV11-1
CDR3 length: 13
J gene: TRBJ2-5
CDR3 protein: ASSFGQGESETQY

V gene: TRBV10-2
CDR3 length: 13
J gene: TRBJ1-5
CDR3 protein: ASSESGVINQPQH

V gene: TRBV29-1
CDR3 length: 13
J gene: TRBJ1-4
CDR3 protein: SVELGASTNEKLF

V gene: TRBV5-1
CDR3 length: 13
J gene: TRBJ2-5
CDR3 protein: ASSLGPSRGETQY

V gene: TRBV6-5
CDR3 length: 11
J gene: TRBJ1-1
CDR3 protein: ASSLTENTEAF

V gene: TRBV24-1
CDR3 length: 12
J gene: TRBJ2-3
CDR3 protein: ATRGIGRTDTQY

V gene: TRBV4-1
CDR3 length: 13
J gene: TRBJ2-3
CDR3 protein: ASSQWDRGTDTQY

V gene: TRBV28
CDR3 length: 15
J gene: TRBJ1-6
CDR3 protein: ASRPILGGGYNSPLH

V gene: TRBV4-3
CDR3 length: 13
J gene: TRBJ1-5
CDR3 protein: ASSPSTGTGQPQH

V gene: TRBV5-3
CDR3 length: 16
J gene: TRBJ2-5
CDR3 protein: ARSLVDLYHSSQETQY

V gene: TRBV7-6
CDR3 length: 10
J gene: TRBJ1-6
CDR3 protein: ASSLDNSPLH

V gene: TRBV5-5
CDR3 length: 12
J gene: TRBJ2-1
CDR3 protein: ASSLDGGANEQF

V gene: TRBV11-2
CDR3 length: 13
J gene: TRBJ2-2
CDR3 protein: ASSRDREGAGELF

V gene: TRBV6-7
CDR3 length: 20
J gene: TRBJ1-6
CDR3 protein: ASSYKGGTTADPSPYNSPLH

V gene: TRBV15
CDR3 length: 17
J gene: TRBJ1-5
CDR3 protein: ATSRVGLLGGGNGQPQH

V gene: TRBV3-1/TRBV3-2
CDR3 length: 10
J gene: TRBJ1-2
CDR3 protein: ASSTGTLGYT

V gene: TRBV7-9
CDR3 length: 14
J gene: TRBJ1-5
CDR3 protein: ASSSRGDGSNQPQH

V gene: TRBV5-6
CDR3 length: 14
J gene: TRBJ1-5
CDR3 protein: ASSYGRGRGNQPQH